These T cell receptor beta chains were read from a single sample in a study of blood T cell repertoires in COVID-19. Produced via immunoSEQ multiplex PCR; TCRdb's table is partial and in-frame only. The table has over 100,000 clones, around nine tenths seen once; the top ten hold 3.5% to 4.5%. The sample consisted of peripheral blood. The receptors here all came from a man in his forties with acute or convalescent COVID-19. Both conserved end residues are part of each CDR3. The D gene is left open where the match is weak. Only some rows state a clone size, as once, few, many or a class for expanded clones.

D: TRBD1; V: TRBV6-6; size: few; J: TRBJ1-5; DNA: TGTGCCAGCAGGCCAGGGGGCTTAAGCAATCAGCCCCAGCATTTT; CDR3: CASRPGGLSNQPQHF
D: TRBD2; V: TRBV5-8; size: NA; J: TRBJ2-3; DNA: TGTGCCAGCCCCATCGGGCCACTAGCGGGAGCCATGTCAGATACGCAGTATTTT; CDR3: CASPIGPLAGAMSDTQYF
D: NA; V: TRBV5-4; size: NA; J: TRBJ2-5; DNA: TGTGCCAGCAGTCTCGAGAGGGCCGGGGAGACCCAGTACTTC; CDR3: CASSLERAGETQYF
D: NA; V: TRBV7-3; size: NA; J: TRBJ1-6; DNA: TGTGCCAGCAGCCCCAAGGGGGGGGCCCTCCACTTT; CDR3: CASSPKGGALHF
D: TRBD1; V: TRBV6-5; size: NA; J: TRBJ1-3; DNA: TGTGCCAGCAGCCGGGACAGGGGGTTTGGGAACACCATATATTTT; CDR3: CASSRDRGFGNTIYF
D: TRBD2; V: TRBV6-6; size: NA; J: TRBJ2-5; DNA: TGTGCCAGCAGTTTCGGGACTAGGCCGCTCCAAGAGACCCAGTACTTC; CDR3: CASSFGTRPLQETQYF
D: NA; V: TRBV15; size: NA; J: TRBJ1-5; DNA: TGTGCCACCAGCAGAGCGGGACACTCGACCTATAGCAATCAGCCCCAGCATTTT; CDR3: CATSRAGHSTYSNQPQHF
D: NA; V: TRBV19; size: NA; J: TRBJ1-6; DNA: TGTGCCAGTAGCCCCCCCAGGGTGTTTTATTCACCCCTCCACTTT; CDR3: CASSPPRVFYSPLHF
D: TRBD1; V: TRBV11-2; size: NA; J: TRBJ1-4; DNA: TGTGCCAGCTCACAGGGGGCTGCTAATGAAAAACTGTTTTTT; CDR3: CASSQGAANEKLFF
D: TRBD1; V: TRBV5-1; size: NA; J: TRBJ2-3; DNA: TGCGCCAGCAGCTTGGAAGGGGGCAGCGATACGCAGTATTTT; CDR3: CASSLEGGSDTQYF